This entry is about one TCR beta chain. No antigen is known for it. No qualities accompany the bases; no much larger clone lies one base away. TCR CDR3 regions were amplified from genomic DNA by multiplex PCR using the deep immunoSEQ assay. Extracted genomic DNA from each cell subset was distributed evenly across all wells of several immunoSEQ 96-well plates, and each plate was treated as a replicate. For sorted subsets, each replicate PCR was loaded with approximately 0.2 ug genomic DNA, equivalent to 25,000 to 35,000 T cell genomes. Purified libraries were measured with a Qubit 3.0 fluorometer, size-checked on a Bioanalyzer 2100, and measured again with the KAPA Library Quantification kit. Each immunoSEQ 96-well plate was sequenced on its own single-read 150-cycle Illumina NextSeq 550 flow cell. Per the authors' processing: Because only junctional sequences without quality scores were contained in the immunoSEQ output, filtering matching that applied to full-length reads could not be performed. Sequences were annotated with PyIR, a Python wrapper for IgBLAST v1.9, using IMGT germline references to assign V/J genes and CDR3. Reads were filtered out if the reads had weak V/J assignments (E-value above 1e-6), no CDR3, stop codons, out-of-frame junctions, or ambiguous translated residues. V3J clonotypes were defined as sequences sharing the same inferred V gene, J gene, and CDR3 amino acid sequence. Percentage overlap between repertoires was computed as shared unique clonotypes divided by the size of the smaller repertoire. RTK rarefaction, the Chao1 estimator, and Recon v2.1 estimates of unobserved clonotypes were used to assess repertoire richness. Generation probabilities were computed with OLGA for all TCRbeta clonotypes obtained by the gDNA method from a few donors. TCRdb provides this immuneACCESS table in a form limited to in-frame rearrangements. Some clones are lacking; in checked studies, under half of them reflect an unresolved V gene, and why the rest are absent is not known. The V and J calls and clone size are taken from that table; D and trimming were inferred from the DNA. The sample profile shows around 300,000 clones; roughly 84% of them were found once. Roughly 17% of the sample is held by the ten biggest clonotypes.

The donors were healthy, HIV-negative adults with no recently reported acute infections or vaccinations. Every donor was a Caucasian adult living in Nashville, Tennessee, USA. CD8 memory samples were composed of magnetically selected CD45RO+ cells combined with CCR7-negative CD45RA+ effector memory (TemRA) cells. After blood collection by leukapheresis, PBMCs were isolated using Ficoll-Histopaque density gradient centrifugation and then cryopreserved in the vapor phase of liquid nitrogen. Analytical flow cytometry was used to check the purity and quantity of every magnetically sorted T cell population. Genomic DNA was isolated from each sorted fraction and quantified by UV absorbance on a Nanodrop 2000c. These data come from a study of shared clonotypes between healthy human individuals (dated by TCRdb to 2020 to 2021). A note on the overall study: The cohort comprised a couple of women and three men aged 18 to 49 years. For each donor, three plates each were used for CD4 naive and CD4 memory, two plates were used for CD8 naive, and one plate was used for CD8 memory. To estimate repertoire size and how much clonotypes are shared between individuals, the study performed deep sequencing of blood TCR repertoires from five healthy adults. Libraries were prepared and TCR repertoires were sequenced by different laboratories using diverse techniques, in order to increase sequencing depth and limit assay-specific biases. Per donor, leukapheresis produced somewhere between about 0.8 and 9.5 billion PBMCs. The study at large found these results: Sampling was restricted to blood, and TCR repertoires in tissues likely differ from the TCR repertoires found in blood. Clonotypes shared by all four sorted-subset donors showed higher generation probabilities than non-shared clonotypes. Because the study included a small number of donors, the genetic and exposure-history diversity represented was limited. Pairwise subsampling led to the expectation that sequencing depth would affect the degree of clonotype sharing among donors. Roughly 5.2% of naive CD4, roughly 3.5% of naive CD8, approximately 2% of memory CD4, and over 0.35% of memory CD8 clonotypes were shared across several donors. Larger estimated clonotype richness was generally found for naive subsets than for memory subsets. Incomplete sequencing was indicated by rarefaction of sorted-subset datasets, despite the large sequencing depth.

V drops 3 bases and J drops 2 bases, leaving 7 bases in between. CDR1 and CDR2 are read off the germline V gene as SGHTA and FQGNSA. The CDR3 runs 14 residues from the cysteine to the phenylalanine. The entry retains the CDR3 DNA only, 42 bases that are in frame from base 1. The rearranged segments are TRBV7-2 and TRBJ2-2, with the D segment identity uncertain. The sample comprised memory CD8+ T cells sorted from blood. The cell subset or site label of this sample denotes: CD45RO+ cells pooled with CCR7-negative TemRA cells. The source of this sequence is a young man in good health. The CDR3 region reads CASSFLSNTGELFF. Here is the DNA: TGTGCCAGCAGCTTTTTGAGTAACACCGGGGAGCTGTTTTTT.